The 22 T cell receptor beta chains listed next were all sequenced from one sample in a study of monozygotic twins with inflammatory bowel disease (dated by TCRdb to the late 2010s). Receptor amplification or capture employed 5' RACE. Sequencing took place on an Illumina HiSeq 2500. TCRdb reprocessed the reads, reporting each CDR3 protein sequence once and no DNA. The sample has some 450,000 distinct CDR3 sequences on record. Clones ranked in the top ten supply about 2.4% of the sample. Sequencing input: blood. All receptors come from a human donor with ulcerative colitis or Crohn's disease, or a healthy co-twin of an affected twin (not recorded which).

This chain joins TRBV29-1 and TRBJ1-3; checking the TCRdb D call of TRBD1 is not possible without DNA. Germline lookup yields CDR1 SQVTM and CDR2 ANQGSEA. This CDR3 contains 12 residues. CDR3 residues: CAGTASGNTIYF.

The chain recombines TRBV5-1 with TRBJ2-1. This CDR3 is 16 amino acids long. Looked up from germline, CDR1 is SGHRS and CDR2 is YFSETQ. CDR3 loop: CASSLANQQAYNEQFF.

This chain links TRBV5-6 with TRBJ1-5. The CDR3 is 15 residues long. Germline loops: CDR1 SGHDT, CDR2 YYEEEE. The chain's CDR3 is CASSLGGAEYQPQHF.

The chain uses TRBV7-2 and TRBJ2-5; the D call of TRBD1 rests on TCRdb alone, since no DNA is present to check it. From germline, CDR1 is SGHTA and CDR2 FQGNSA. The CDR3 runs 19 residues. The CDR3 here is CASSLAPPTVRPPKETQYF.

The chain is built from TRBV19 and TRBJ2-1. CDR1 is LNHDA and CDR2 is SQIVND in the germline V gene (reference sequence). The CDR3 contains 14 residues. The CDR3 here is CASVSGRAYNEQFF. Full variable domain (rest looked up from reference TRBV19 and TRBJ2-1): DGGITQSPKYLFRKEGQNVTLSCEQNLNHDAMYWYRQDPGQGLRLIYYSQIVNDFQKGDIAEGYSVSREKKESFPLTVTSAQKNPTAFYLCASVSGRAYNEQFFGPGTRLTVL.

The V and J genes are TRBV12-3 or TRBV12-4 and TRBJ1-1; lacking DNA, the TRBD1 call made by TCRdb goes unchecked. The CDR3 extends over 15 amino acids. This CDR3 reads CASSPVGAGVTEAFF.

The chain links TRBV20-1 to TRBJ2-1; TCRdb calls TRBD2, which cannot be checked without DNA. Germline V gene data show CDR1 as DFQATT and CDR2 as SNEGSKA (reference sequence). The length of the CDR3 is 15 residues. The CDR3 reads CSASPQRGVYNEQFF.

This chain links TRBV6-5 with TRBJ2-1; TCRdb designates TRBD2, a call that cannot be tested without DNA. CDR3 length: 15 residues. Germline-derived CDR1 and CDR2 are MNHEY and SVGAGI. CDR3 in amino acids: CASSYSAGAANEQFF.

This sequence joins TRBV20-1 and TRBJ2-1; TCRdb lists TRBD2, though no DNA is available to test this call. CDR1 DFQATT and CDR2 SNEGSKA come from the germline V gene (reference sequence). The CDR3 runs 12 residues. The chain's CDR3 is CSISSGRNEQFF.

The rearrangement joins TRBV7-8 to TRBJ1-3. The length of the CDR3 is 13 residues. Germline CDR1 is SGHVS and CDR2 is FQNEAQ. CDR3 region: CASSLGIQNTIYF.

The CDR3 sequence: CASSGGGILDTQYF. This chain joins TRBV5-5 and TRBJ2-3; the D call from TCRdb, TRBD2, cannot be confirmed without DNA. The CDR3 is 14 residues long. CDR1 and CDR2 (germline): SGHKS, YYEKEE (reference sequence).

CDR3 loop: CASSLLASSYNEQFF. The rearrangement links TRBV2 to TRBJ2-1; TCRdb's D call of TRBD2 is untestable without DNA. There are 15 residues in the CDR3. CDR1 is SNHLY, CDR2 FYNNEI, per germline. Full variable domain (missing parts from reference TRBV2 and TRBJ2-1): EPEVTQTPSHQVTQMGQEVILRCVPISNHLYFYWYRQILGQKVEFLVSFYNNEISEKSEIFDDQFSVERPDGSNFTLKIRSTKLEDSAMYFCASSLLASSYNEQFFGPGTRLTVL.

The chain is built from TRBV20-1 and TRBJ2-1. This CDR3 region has 17 residues. Germline values: CDR1 DFQATT, CDR2 SNEGSKA (reference sequence). The chain's CDR3 is CSAIDSRVGWSYNEQFF.

V and J are TRBV15 and TRBJ2-2; TCRdb gives TRBD2 as the D gene, but with no DNA this cannot be confirmed. The V gene's germline CDR1 is LNHNV and CDR2 YYDKDF (reference sequence). The CDR3 is made up of 14 amino acids. The CDR3 sequence: CATSWTSGTGELFF.

The chain couples TRBV18 to TRBJ1-1; TCRdb indicates TRBD1, and absent DNA this call remains unverified. The CDR3 consists of 15 residues. Germline V gives CDR1 KGHSH, CDR2 LQKENI. The CDR3 reads CASSLPGQGARRAFF.

The chain recombines TRBV5-6 with TRBJ2-2; TCRdb's assignment of TRBD2 cannot be checked, as there is no DNA. This CDR3 comprises 19 residues. Germline lookup yields CDR1 SGHDT and CDR2 YYEEEE. The CDR3 sequence: CASSLAKGMLAGNTGELFF.

The rearrangement joins TRBV3-1 to TRBJ2-7. The CDR3 covers 14 residues. Germline lookup yields CDR1 LGHDT and CDR2 YNNKEL (reference sequence). CDR3: CASSQGGRDYEQYF.

CDR3: CASSFISGTGELFF. The rearrangement links TRBV5-1 to TRBJ2-2; TCRdb outputs TRBD1, but without DNA this stays unchecked. The CDR3 has 14 amino acids. Germline CDR1 reads SGHRS; CDR2 reads YFSETQ.

The chain joins TRBV6-2 or TRBV6-3 to TRBJ1-1; TCRdb gives TRBD1 as the D gene, but with no DNA this cannot be confirmed. Germline V gives CDR1 MNHEY, CDR2 SVGEGT. The CDR3 has 14 amino acids. The CDR3: CASSHIQGATEAFF.

The V gene is TRBV18, the J gene TRBJ1-2; no DNA is available, so the TRBD1 call from TCRdb remains unchecked. The germline gives CDR1 KGHSH, CDR2 LQKENI. The CDR3 extends over 16 amino acids. The CDR3 region is CASSPVWDRAAHGYTF.

The chain uses TRBV10-3 and TRBJ1-6; the TCRdb call, TRBD1, lacks DNA for checking. The germline gives CDR1 ENHRY, CDR2 SYGVKD. The CDR3 is made up of 13 amino acids. The CDR3 sequence: CAIRGVVGSPLHF.

This chain connects TRBV6-6 to TRBJ2-3; checking the TCRdb D call of TRBD1 is not possible without DNA. CDR1 and CDR2 (germline): MNHNY, SVGAGI (reference sequence). The CDR3 has 14 amino acids. CDR3 loop: CASSTTQGSDTQYF.